Shown below are 10 T cell receptor beta chains from a single sample sequenced in a study of blood T cell repertoires in COVID-19. The assay was immunoSEQ multiplex PCR, and TCRdb's table has in-frame clones only and misses some. This sample has roughly 130,000 clones, with approximately 89% found just once. Sequenced material: peripheral blood. The receptors come from a woman aged 60 to 75 with acute or convalescent COVID-19.

The rearrangement joins TRBV28 to TRBJ1-6, with D perhaps matching TRBD1 (6 bases). CDR3 size: 16 residues. Trimming cost V 6 bases and J 10 bases, with 22 bases left between them. Germline V gene data show CDR1 as MDHEN and CDR2 as SYDVKM. This CDR3 reads CASSPVGRGLTSPLHF. CDR3 coding DNA: TGTGCCAGCAGCCCCGTGGGGAGGGGGTTAACCTCACCCCTCCACTTT.

The genes are TRBV3-1 (or the pseudogene TRBV3-2) and TRBJ1-1; no firm D call. The CDR3 runs to 13 residues. Trimming pared 1 base from V and 5 bases from J, leaving 8 bases between. The germline gives CDR1 LGHDT, CDR2 YNNKEL (reference sequence). CDR3 bases: TGTGCCAGCAGCCAAGTACTGTGGACTGAAGCTTTCTTT. It specifies CASSQVLWTEAFF.

The gene calls are TRBV5-4 and TRBJ1-2, with 12 bases lining up with TRBD1. The CDR3 extends over 16 amino acids. J lost 6 bases, V lost 4 bases, and 10 bases had no gene match. Germline CDR1 SGHNT, CDR2 YYREEE (reference sequence). CDR3 amino acids: CASSMGQGAGMDGYTF. The DNA of the CDR3 is TGTGCCAGCAGCATGGGACAGGGGGCGGGTATGGATGGCTACACCTTC.

CDR3 region: CASSLGTSGRYEQYF. The CDR3 region has the DNA TGCGCCAGCAGCCTCGGGACTAGCGGGAGGTACGAGCAGTACTTC. The chain links TRBV4-1 to TRBJ2-7, with 15 positions matching TRBD2. The V and J ends lost 4 bases and 4 bases, in that order; junction bases with no gene match: 2. The length of the CDR3 is 15 residues. The V gene's germline CDR1 is MGHRA and CDR2 YSYEKL.

This chain uses TRBV5-1 with TRBJ2-7; 9 positions agree with TRBD1. From germline, CDR1 is SGHRS and CDR2 YFSETQ. This CDR3 has 16 amino acids. V trimming: 0 bases; J trimming: 1 base; junction bases outside the gene matches: 5. This CDR3 reads CASSLAPGQGSYEQYF. CDR3 sequence (DNA): TGCGCCAGCAGCTTGGCCCCGGGACAGGGATCCTACGAGCAGTACTTC.

This chain connects TRBV12-5 to TRBJ1-4; D might be TRBD1 (6 bases). Looked up from germline, CDR1 is LGHNT and CDR2 is FRNRAP. V lost 0 bases and J lost 8, with 10 bases in between. This CDR3 comprises 14 residues. CDR3 nucleotides: TGTGCTAGTGGTTTGGTACCAGGGGACGAAAAACTGTTTTTT. This codes for CASGLVPGDEKLFF.

The CDR3 protein is CASSIWPSNEKLFF. DNA for the CDR3: TGTGCCAGTAGTATTTGGCCATCTAATGAAAAACTGTTTTTT. The chain has TRBV19 and TRBJ1-4; no definite D call. The CDR3 runs to 14 residues. V lost 3 bases and J lost 3, with 8 bases in between. Germline lookup yields CDR1 LNHDA and CDR2 SQIVND (reference sequence). Looking up the rest from reference TRBV19 and TRBJ1-4 gives the full variable domain: DGGITQSPKYLFRKEGQNVTLSCEQNLNHDAMYWYRQDPGQGLRLIYYSQIVNDFQKGDIAEGYSVSREKKESFPLTVTSAQKNPTAFYLCASSIWPSNEKLFFGSGTQLSVL.

The chain uses TRBV5-5 and TRBJ2-5; D is unclear. The V end lost 0 bases, the J end lost 5 bases, and 8 bases lay between the germline ends. The CDR3 extends over 13 amino acids. Germline CDR1 reads SGHKS; CDR2 reads YYEKEE (reference sequence). CDR3 nucleotides: TGTGCCAGCAGCTTGGGAGGTGCGGAGACCCAGTACTTC. Translated: CASSLGGAETQYF.

J is TRBJ1-1 and V is TRBV2; D possibly corresponds to TRBD1 (6 bases). In germline, CDR1 is SNHLY, CDR2 FYNNEI. V was trimmed by 6 bases and J by 7 bases, leaving 12 bases between them. The CDR3 contains 12 residues. The CDR3 region is CASRQGWGEAFF. The DNA for the CDR3 is TGTGCCAGCAGGCAGGGGTGGGGTGAAGCTTTCTTT.

This clone came up a few times. This sequence joins TRBV28 and TRBJ1-2; D not resolved. CDR1 MDHEN and CDR2 SYDVKM come from the germline V gene. V lost 4 bases, J lost 2 bases, and 5 bases lay in between. The CDR3 spans 12 residues. In DNA form, the CDR3 reads TGTGCCAGCAGTTCGGGGAACTATGGCTACACCTTC. Amino acid sequence: CASSSGNYGYTF.